This TCR beta chain was observed in a study of T cells after yellow fever vaccination. The overall study: Preparation of fractions with low cell numbers was performed using SMART-Seq v4 Ultra Low Input.

Conversion of TCR transcripts into cDNA relied on 5'RACE template switching, which added a universal primer site and UMIs. TCRdb itself ran the 5' RACE reads through MiXCR, one entry per CDR3 protein. The sample lists about 250,000 distinct CDR3 sequences, roughly 3.5% occurring once. General study findings and limits: Most clones from primary vaccination resurfaced after the booster (approximately 96% CD4, more than 75% CD8). Weaker overall, the secondary response nonetheless peaked faster (day 5 versus 15).

This clonotype was observed many times. Antigen unknown. The sample consisted of PBMCs, taken 15 days after the yellow fever booster vaccination. The receptor comes from a young man who received the YFV17D yellow fever vaccine.

CDR3 protein: CASSFKVRRNSPLHF. The DNA of the CDR3 is TGTGCCAGCAGTTTTAAGGTCAGAAGGAATTCACCCCTCCACTTT. The rearrangement uses TRBV6-5 and TRBJ1-6; D unresolved. Trimming took off 4 bases at V and 7 bases at J, with 14 bases between the two ends. Germline-derived CDR1 and CDR2 are MNHEY and SVGAGI. This CDR3 comprises 15 residues.